The clone carrying this T cell receptor beta chain has more than one count but fewer than ten. As yet, its antigen is unknown. Possible read error: a much larger clone is one base away. Germline V CDR1 and CDR2: MGHRA, YSYEKL. The CDR3 spans 16 residues. The entry originates in a study of tumor-infiltrating lymphocytes in primary liver carcinoma. The overall study: Productive TCRbeta read counts per sample ran from roughly 3.7 to 6.8 million and were similar across tissue types.

cDNA specific to TCR beta was made from 500 ng of total RNA, with a constant-region primer employed for priming. Employing slightly modified ARM-PCR, three nested multiplex PCR rounds were run, and these gave rise to the TCR beta libraries. PCR rounds one and two used TRBV1-TRBV30 forward primers with a C-beta reverse primer for 10 cycles each. TCRdb re-called the multiplex PCR reads through MiXCR, storing one row per CDR3 protein. The data show 100,000 to 150,000 distinct CDR3 sequences, around 64% seen once. Starting material for RNA and DNA co-extraction consisted of roughly 18-34 mg of unsorted bulk tissue. The study's findings and limits: A fraction of only about 7-24% of top clones appeared in all five tumor regions.

This sequence originates from a woman aged 55-70 years with primary liver carcinoma and hepatitis B virus infection. Sequenced sample: liver tumor tissue from sampling region 3. Described subset: tumor region T3, left-lateral pole. The chain recombines TRBV4-1 with TRBJ2-2; 9 bases fit TRBD2. DNA of the CDR3: TGCACCAGCAGCCAAGACCTCCTAGCGGGGCGGGTGGAGCTGTTTTTT. This translates into CTSSQDLLAGRVELFF.